Listed here are 10 T cell receptor beta chains from one sample, sequenced in a study of CD8+ T cells in alopecia areata. Following RNA extraction, reverse transcription yielded cDNA that acted as the sequencing template. The data were produced by immunoSEQ multiplex PCR, yet TCRdb's version contains in-frame clones alone and is incomplete. The table shows over 150,000 clones, with about 53% occurring only once. Treatment described: oral pan-JAK inhibitor, 5-10 mg twice daily. The input for sequencing was CD8+ T cells sorted from blood, taken at week 24, from a patient treated with tofacitinib. These receptors all come from a human donor with alopecia areata.

Written as DNA, the CDR3 is TGTGCCAGCAGAGAAGGCTATGGCTACACCTTC. It translates to CASREGYGYTF. This chain joins TRBV25-1 and TRBJ1-2; D is ambiguous. V lost 6 bases and J lost 4, with 6 bases in between. The CDR3 consists of 11 residues. The germline V gene has CDR1 MGHDK and CDR2 SYGVNS.

This chain links TRBV5-1 with TRBJ2-4, with 9 bases that match TRBD1. Germline CDR1 and CDR2: SGHRS and YFSETQ. V lost 5 bases, J lost 7 bases, and 10 bases stayed unmatched. There are 15 residues in the CDR3. DNA for the CDR3: TGCGCCAGCAGTCAGGACAGGGGCCTTGGGAACATTCAGTACTTC. It specifies CASSQDRGLGNIQYF.

V usage is TRBV7-9 and J usage is TRBJ1-2, with TRBD1 as a possible D gene (6 bases). V lost 5 bases, J lost 2 bases, and 21 bases lay in between. CDR1 is SEHNR and CDR2 is FQNEAQ in the germline V gene (reference sequence). The CDR3 spans 17 residues. As DNA, the CDR3 is TGTGCCAGCAGCCCTTCGAGTGGGGGCATCGCGAACTATGGCTACACCTTC. This encodes CASSPSSGGIANYGYTF. The full variable domain, its missing parts supplied by reference TRBV7-9 and TRBJ1-2, is DTGVSQNPRHKITKRGQNVTFRCDPISEHNRLYWYRQTLGQGPEFLTYFQNEAQLEKSRLLSDRFSAERPKGSFSTLEIQRTEQGDSAMYLCASSPSSGGIANYGYTFGSGTRLTVV.

There are a few counts of this clone. V gene TRBV29-1 combines with J gene TRBJ2-1; D is ambiguous. Germline V lookup: CDR1 SQVTM, CDR2 ANQGSEA. The CDR3 extends over 11 amino acids. V dropped 3 bases and J dropped 5 bases, with 5 bases sitting between them. Here the CDR3 DNA reads TGCAGCGTTGACCGAAACAATGAGCAGTTCTTC. Its protein is CSVDRNNEQFF.

The J gene is TRBJ2-6, the V gene TRBV9; the D gene is possibly TRBD2 (6 bases). Germline CDR1 SGDLS, CDR2 YYNGEE. This CDR3 has 15 residues. V was pared by 5 bases and J by 0 bases, with 9 bases between. The CDR3 loop is CASSGGDSGANVLTF. The CDR3 region has the DNA TGTGCCAGCAGTGGAGGGGACTCTGGGGCCAACGTCCTGACTTTC.

This chain joins TRBV13 and TRBJ2-3, with D perhaps matching TRBD2 (5 bases). Germline loops: CDR1 PRHDT, CDR2 FYEKMQ (reference sequence). The CDR3 length is 17 residues. V shed 0 bases and J shed 0 bases, with 13 bases lying between them. DNA for the CDR3: TGTGCCAGCAGCTTAGGCTTATCGGGGTCTAGCACAGATACGCAGTATTTT. This codes for CASSLGLSGSSTDTQYF.

The chain has TRBV29-1 and TRBJ1-1; D not resolved. CDR3 length: 12 amino acids. In germline, CDR1 is SQVTM, CDR2 ANQGSEA. CDR3: CVSDPMNTEAFF. The CDR3 DNA follows: TGCGTCTCGGACCCCATGAACACTGAAGCTTTCTTT.

This sequence joins TRBV30 and TRBJ1-6; TRBD1 aligns across 12 bases. The CDR3 sequence is 14 residues long. Germline V gene data show CDR1 as GTSNPN and CDR2 as SVGIG (reference sequence). V lost 7 bases and J lost 9; bases outside the gene matches: 7. CDR3 residues: CASTPGQGASPLHF. CDR3 nucleotides: TGTGCCTCCACCCCGGGACAGGGGGCTTCACCCCTCCACTTT.

The table lists this clone with a few counts. CDR3 sequence (DNA): TGTGCCATCAGTGAGATGGGGAATCAGCCCCAGCATTTT. Its protein product is CAISEMGNQPQHF. V and J are TRBV10-3 and TRBJ1-5, with D unresolved. The V gene lost 2 bases and the J gene lost 4 bases, with 6 bases spanning the gap. The CDR3 has 13 amino acids. Germline V gene sequence: CDR1 ENHRY, CDR2 SYGVKD.

The V and J genes are TRBV9 and TRBJ2-7; D is perhaps TRBD2 (6 bases). In germline, CDR1 is SGDLS, CDR2 YYNGEE. Trimming took off 3 bases at V and 0 bases at J, with 10 bases between the two ends. The CDR3 is 14 amino acids. CDR3 DNA sequence: TGTGCCAGCAGCGAGGGACTCGTCTCCTACGAGCAGTACTTC. Its protein is CASSEGLVSYEQYF.